The 2 T cell receptor beta chains below were found in one sample sequenced in a study of regulatory T cells in long-lasting Graves disease. Arm-PCR of CDR3 regions and iRepertoire HTBI primers were used to build TCR beta libraries. MiXCR, run by TCRdb on the multiplex PCR reads, gives a single entry per CDR3 protein. Of about half a million distinct CDR3 sequences in the sample, around a fifth were seen once. As to time point: persistent/refractory GD, antithyroid drugs over 5 years with positive TRAb. Generation of the TCR library employed RNA extracted from PBMCs. The specimen comprised peripheral blood mononuclear cells (PBMCs), sampled when the disease was refractory, from a patient treated with antithyroid drugs. Source of these receptors: a female donor with Graves disease.

The V call is TRBV4-1, the J call TRBJ1-1; D gene uncertain. Per the germline V gene, CDR1 is MGHRA and CDR2 is YSYEKL. The CDR3 extends over 15 amino acids. Trimming pared 0 bases from V and 3 bases from J, leaving 11 bases between. The DNA of the CDR3 is TGCGCCAGCAGCCAAGATAGGAGCATAGACACTGAAGCTTTCTTT. Amino acid sequence: CASSQDRSIDTEAFF.

This clonotype was detected ten times or more. The CDR3 spells CSVELVSNTEAFF. The CDR3 region has the DNA TGCAGCGTTGAGTTAGTTTCGAACACTGAAGCTTTCTTT. This sequence joins TRBV29-1 and TRBJ1-1; D not certain. CDR1 and CDR2 (germline): SQVTM, ANQGSEA. The CDR3 has 13 residues. Between the trimmed V and J ends, which lost 3 bases and 1 base, there was a span of 9 bases.